Listed here are 9 T cell receptor beta chains from one sample, sequenced in a study of sequential checkpoint blockade in melanoma. Sequencing used immunoSEQ multiplex PCR; TCRdb keeps in-frame clones, though not all of them. The sample comprises over 25,000 clones, roughly 77% of which are singletons, and 13% rests with the top ten. Documented treatment: randomized to nivolumab then ipilimumab (arm A) or the reverse (arm B). Material: CD8+ T cells sorted from blood (inferred from file names), obtained from a patient given nivolumab and ipilimumab in sequence. These TCRs come from a human donor with melanoma.

The CDR3: CASSPWEGEGTQYF. DNA for the CDR3: TGTGCCAGCAGTCCTTGGGAGGGGGAGGGGACCCAGTACTTC. The V gene is TRBV27, the J gene TRBJ2-5; possible D gene TRBD2, 7 bases. This CDR3 region has 14 residues. Trimming removed 5 bases from V and 7 bases from J, with 17 bases in between. Germline V lookup: CDR1 MNHEY, CDR2 SMNVEV (reference sequence).

This sequence joins TRBV7-9 and TRBJ1-2; the D is unclear. Germline CDR1 is SEHNR and CDR2 is FQNEAQ (reference sequence). V lost 2 bases and J lost 0, with 7 bases in between. The CDR3 runs 14 residues. CDR3 coding DNA: TGTGCCAGCAGCTTATATACAGCTAACTATGGCTACACCTTC. The encoded protein is CASSLYTANYGYTF.

To note about this clone: The junction shows a germline mismatch at one end, possibly a read error. The chain combines TRBV4-1 with TRBJ1-3, with 9 positions matching TRBD1. CDR1 MGHRA and CDR2 YSYEKL come from the germline V gene. This CDR3 contains 14 residues. CDR3 nucleotides: TGCGCCAGCAGCCAAGATGGGGGGACAGGGTCGGGTTCTTTT. Protein product: CASSQDGGTGSGSF.

This clone was seen just once. The chain has TRBV7-6 and TRBJ1-2; D gene ambiguous. CDR1 is SGHVS, CDR2 FNYEAQ, per germline. Trimming took 1 base from V and 8 from J, leaving 14 bases between them. This CDR3 is built from 14 residues. CDR3 in DNA: TGTGCCAGCAGCTTAGAAGGGAGTCCCGACGGCTACACCTTC. This codes for CASSLEGSPDGYTF. Full variable domain (remainder filled in from reference TRBV7-6 and TRBJ1-2): GAGVSQSPRYKVTKRGQDVALRCDPISGHVSLYWYRQALGQGPEFLTYFNYEAQQDKSGLPNDRFSAERPEGSISTLTIQRTEQRDSAMYRCASSLEGSPDGYTFGSGTRLTVV.

This clone was counted once. The V gene is TRBV11-2, the J gene TRBJ2-7, with TRBD1 as a possible D gene (6 bases). Germline CDR1 and CDR2: SGHAT and FQNNGV. The CDR3 spans 13 residues. V lost 3 bases and J 2 bases, leaving 8 bases between the germline ends. CDR3 DNA: TGTGCCAGCAGCTTCGGGACAACCTACGAGCAGTACTTC. It encodes CASSFGTTYEQYF.

In this sample, this clone turned up a few times. The chain is built from TRBV27 and TRBJ2-3; D may be TRBD2 (6 bases). Trimming removed 5 bases from V and 3 bases from J, with 9 bases in between. Per germline, CDR1 MNHEY and CDR2 SMNVEV (reference sequence). The CDR3 sequence is 13 residues long. The CDR3 here is CASSLARTDTQYF. CDR3 coding DNA: TGTGCCAGCAGTCTAGCGCGGACAGATACGCAGTATTTT.

The chain carries TRBV7-9 and TRBJ2-5; TRBD1 matches at 12 bases. J gave up 4 bases and V 5 bases, and 5 bases lay outside the gene matches. The germline CDR1 and CDR2 sequences are SEHNR and FQNEAQ (reference sequence). This CDR3 region has 15 residues. The CDR3 DNA sequence: TGTGCCAGCAGCCCGGGACAGGGGGCGGGAGAGACCCAGTACTTC. This translates into CASSPGQGAGETQYF.

The chain couples TRBV7-8 to TRBJ1-1; D gene unclear. Trimming removed 1 base at V and 1 base at J, with 10 bases between. Germline lookup yields CDR1 SGHVS and CDR2 FQNEAQ. This CDR3 has 15 amino acids. CDR3 in amino acids: CASSLGSGPNTEAFF. CDR3 coding DNA: TGTGCCAGCAGCTTAGGTTCAGGCCCGAACACTGAAGCTTTCTTT.

Regarding this clone: A read error may account for a junction end that differs from germline. J is TRBJ1-2 and V is TRBV6-5; the D gene is possibly TRBD1 (5 bases). This CDR3 has 11 amino acids. CDR1 is MNHEY, CDR2 SVGAGI, per germline. The CDR3 spells CASRGGTTWSF. The DNA for the CDR3 is TGTGCCAGCAGGGGAGGGACGACCTGGTCCTTC.